What follows describes a single T cell receptor (beta chain). The CDR3 sequence is 14 residues long. Germline-derived CDR1 and CDR2 are MNHEY and SVGAGI. These data are taken from a study of blood T cells in healthy people across ages. With a J-beta primer mix and a sample-barcoded 5' primer, a second PCR ran about 7 to 11 cycles. Each CDR3 protein is one row after TCRdb ran MiXCR on the 5' RACE reads. The sample records hundreds of thousands of distinct CDR3 sequences, about 26% being singletons. The data were also submitted as part of a second study, on T cells of mothers and their children.

This clonotype was obtained from a boy between 2 and 10 years old in good health. Sequencing was done on a sample of blood. The chain employs TRBV6-5 and TRBJ2-5; 8 bases agree with TRBD2. The J call may be incorrect, as the DNA end agrees better with TRBJ2-1. The CDR3 sequence is CASRGTSMYNEQFF. CDR3 DNA sequence: TGTGCCAGCAGAGGGACTAGTATGTACAATGAGCAGTTCTTC.